The T cell receptor beta chain described here comes from a study of T cells in Graves' hyperthyroidism and ophthalmopathy (dated by TCRdb to about 2019). As for the study more broadly: To identify TCR V-J signatures that set the groups apart, the researchers used a discovery cohort of 100 patients, made up of around 42 with Graves' ophthalmopathy and 55 to 65 with stable Graves' hyperthyroidism. The roughly 91 discovery patients were randomly divided into training and test sets at a 7:3 ratio. In six Graves' hyperthyroidism patients, the study also compared T-cell repertoires from thyroid tissue with T-cell repertoires from blood. After sampling, hyperthyroidism patients received methimazole starting at 30 mg daily, and ophthalmopathy patients received high-dose intravenous methylprednisolone. TCR Vbeta CDR3 sequencing of roughly 140 peripheral blood samples (about 45 ophthalmopathy, 75 or so hyperthyroidism and some 17 progressor patients) is reported in the paper. Prospective prediction of ophthalmopathy was tested in an independent validation cohort of 18 to 20 hyperthyroidism patients and around 16 patients who later progressed to ophthalmopathy. Findings and caveats that apply to the study as a whole: Most expanded thyroid clonotypes (frequency above 0.001) were also detected in blood, suggesting blood repertoires may reflect thyroid immune responses. Ophthalmopathy was separated from stable hyperthyroidism by a 13 V-J signature model, with approximately 86% sensitivity and 81% to 83% specificity obtained in cross-validation and 80%/75% obtained in testing. In validation, the model predicted progression to ophthalmopathy a median of 6.5 months before onset, with approximately 71% sensitivity and nearly 75% specificity. No statistical method was used to set the sample size in advance, and investigators knew the group allocation.

A remark on this clonotype: Which antigen it targets is not known. Per-nucleotide qualities are absent, and no much larger clonotype sits a single base away.

Any patient with an uncontrolled infection, another autoimmune disease, pregnancy or lactation was excluded. Diagnoses were based on clinical symptoms, serum thyroxine and TRAb, thyroid ultrasound and orbital computed tomography. Total RNA was extracted using Trizol reagent, and RNA quality was assessed on an Agilent 2100 Bioanalyzer. Taken from cysteine to phenylalanine, the CDR3 has 14 residues. The retained sequence is limited to the CDR3, 42 bases, with the frame set at the first base. Deletion took 5 bases off V and 10 bases off J, with a span of 15 bases between the germline ends. The CDR1 and CDR2 encoded by the germline V gene are ENHRY and SYGVKD. The TCR beta CDR3 regions were amplified from the RNA transcripts. The first round of RT-PCR for the TCR CDR3 was performed with the HTBI primer set and the Qiagen OneStep RT-PCR kit. Libraries were constructed in a second round of multiplex PCR, after which size selection and purification were performed. Libraries were sequenced paired-end with 100 bp reads on an Illumina HiSeq2000. On the authors' methods: Raw data were processed with SOAPnuke, discarding reads with adapters, uncalled bases, mean Phred below 15, or no exact constant-primer or identifier match. COPE v1.2.5 was used to merge high-quality paired reads, and clonotypes were defined as unique nucleotide sequences. MiTCR v1.1 was used to align the clonotypes against IMGT TRBV, TRBD and TRBJ reference segments. The analysis included only V-J combinations with a frequency above 0.0001, which together covered 99% to 99.2% of the repertoires. A TCS score was defined as the ratio between F50 (clonal expansion) and ExV (chaos), using BLOSUM62-based TCRdist between CDR3 peptides within each V-J. Welch's t-statistics and random forest reduced around 550 V-J features to 13, which were used in a naive Bayes classifier (R e1071). The Morisita-Horn index was used to measure how similar the thyroid and blood repertoires were. The raw public reads went through TCRdb reprocessing: fastp at Q25, MiXCR clone calling, in-frame beta chains kept. Each CDR3 protein appears once, grouped with its most common genes and DNA. TCRdb assigned the V and J calls; the authors' analysis was not used. The sample records roughly 510,000 distinct CDR3 sequences, over 45% of which are singletons. The ten largest clones represent about two fifths of the sample.

The source material was peripheral blood or thyroid tissue (not recorded which). The clonotype originates from an adult woman with Graves' disease, either hyperthyroidism or ophthalmopathy (not recorded which). The V and J genes are TRBV10-3 and TRBJ1-6; the D segment could be TRBD1, given 5 matching bases. In nucleotide form, the sequence is TGTGCCATCAGTTCGGGACTGGGGGGATCACCCCTCCACTTT. This yields the protein CAISSGLGGSPLHF.